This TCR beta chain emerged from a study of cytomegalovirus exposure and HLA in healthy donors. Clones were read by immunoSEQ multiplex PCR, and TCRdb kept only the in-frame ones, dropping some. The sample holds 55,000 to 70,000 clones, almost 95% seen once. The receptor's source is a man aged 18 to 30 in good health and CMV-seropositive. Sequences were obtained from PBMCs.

The CDR3: CASKQLTGGTEAFF. CDR3 DNA sequence: TGTGCCAGCAAACAACTCACAGGGGGCACTGAAGCTTTCTTT. This rearrangement joins TRBV6-1 to TRBJ1-1; TRBD1 matches at 8 bases. The CDR3 loop spans 14 amino acids. In germline, CDR1 is MNHNS, CDR2 SASEGT. After removal of 7 bases from V and 4 bases from J, the junction contained 8 bases not matched to a gene.